Listed here are 17 T cell receptor beta chains from one sample, sequenced in a study of shared clonotypes between healthy human individuals. The protocol was immunoSEQ multiplex PCR, while the TCRdb copy is restricted to in-frame clones and leaves out a portion. Of fewer than 600,000 clones listed, 70% to 80% were seen once; the top ten hold more than 10%. Sequenced input: PBMCs. Receptor source: a woman in her 40s in good health. Some clones in this sample may be carry-over from other donors' samples.

The V call is TRBV5-1, the J call TRBJ2-6; D could derive from TRBD1 or TRBD2 (5 bases each). The V gene lost 4 bases and the J gene lost 0 bases, with 5 bases spanning the gap. The CDR3 consists of 14 residues. The germline CDR1 and CDR2 sequences are SGHRS and YFSETQ. As DNA, the CDR3 is TGCGCCAGCAGCGGGGGCTCTGGGGCCAACGTCCTGACTTTC. Amino acid sequence: CASSGGSGANVLTF.

V usage is TRBV18 and J usage is TRBJ2-7; the D gene is possibly TRBD1 (5 bases). The CDR3 runs to 15 residues. With 0 bases removed from V and 2 bases from J, the gap between germline ends came to 11 bases. The germline V gene has CDR1 KGHSH and CDR2 LQKENI. Written as DNA, the CDR3 is TGTGCCAGCTCACCACCGTCGTCAGGGCCCTACGAGCAGTACTTC. Translation gives CASSPPSSGPYEQYF.

The chain joins TRBV28 to TRBJ2-7; D is unclear. The CDR3 runs to 12 residues. Germline assignment: CDR1 MDHEN and CDR2 SYDVKM. With 2 bases removed from V and 0 bases from J, the gap between germline ends came to 2 bases. The CDR3 bases are TGTGCCAGCAGTTTAAACTCCTACGAGCAGTACTTC. Translation: CASSLNSYEQYF.

J is TRBJ1-1 and V is TRBV5-1; D uncertain. V lost 4 bases and J 1 base, leaving 14 bases between the germline ends. The CDR3 is 15 residues long. Looked up from germline, CDR1 is SGHRS and CDR2 is YFSETQ. CDR3 region: CASSVSGPPNTEAFF. In nucleotides, the CDR3 is TGCGCCAGCAGCGTATCCGGACCGCCGAACACTGAAGCTTTCTTT.

The V call is TRBV9, the J call TRBJ2-3; D gene uncertain. The CDR3 runs 16 residues. The ends were cut back, 0 bases at V and 8 bases at J, with 19 bases in the middle. Germline CDR1 and CDR2: SGDLS and YYNGEE. As DNA, the CDR3 is TGTGCCAGCAGCGTAGTTGCCTCCCTGACGACGGGTACGCAGTATTTT. Translation gives CASSVVASLTTGTQYF.

The chain recombines TRBV2 with TRBJ2-7; D might be TRBD1 or TRBD2, each matching 5 bases. Germline V gives CDR1 SNHLY, CDR2 FYNNEI. V lost 1 base, J lost 2 bases, and 6 bases lay in between. The CDR3 runs 13 residues. The CDR3 nucleotides read TGTGCCAGCAGTGAAGGGGGGACCTACGAGCAGTACTTC. Its protein is CASSEGGTYEQYF.

This clone has a handful of counts. The CDR3 loop reads CASRTVAEAFF. The CDR3 bases are TGTGCCAGTAGGACAGTCGCTGAAGCTTTCTTT. This chain links TRBV28 with TRBJ1-1, with D possibly matching TRBD1 (6 bases). V gave up 9 bases and J gave up 6 bases, with 11 bases separating them. Germline V gene lookup returns CDR1 MDHEN and CDR2 SYDVKM. This CDR3 comprises 11 residues.

The chain has TRBV7-3 and TRBJ2-1; 10 positions agree with TRBD2. Germline values: CDR1 SGHTA, CDR2 FQGTGA. The CDR3 sequence is 15 residues long. V dropped 3 bases and J dropped 7; count of bases not matched to a gene: 6. Written as DNA, the CDR3 is TGTGCCAGCAGCTTTAGACTAGCGGGTAGGAATGAGCAGTTCTTC. This encodes CASSFRLAGRNEQFF.

In regard to this clone: Since a much larger clone is just one base distant, this may be a read error. V is TRBV10-3 and J is TRBJ2-5; 8 bases line up with TRBD2. Germline CDR1 and CDR2: ENHRY and SYGVKD. This CDR3 is 15 amino acids long. The ends lost 4 bases at V and 1 base at J; junction bases unmatched: 5. CDR3 region: CAISVVGRVQETQYF. CDR3 DNA sequence: TGTGCCATCAGTGTGGTCGGGAGGGTCCAAGAGACCCAGTACTTC.

The V call is TRBV5-1, the J call TRBJ1-1; a weak D match, TRBD1 (5 bases). Between the trimmed V and J ends, which lost 2 bases and 2 bases, there was a span of 10 bases. CDR3 size: 14 residues. Germline loops: CDR1 SGHRS, CDR2 YFSETQ. CDR3 loop: CASSFGTGNTEAFF. CDR3 coding DNA: TGCGCCAGCAGCTTCGGTACAGGTAACACTGAAGCTTTCTTT.

CDR3 in DNA: TGTGCCAGCTCACCACAGGGTTTTGGGCTAGCGGGAGGCTCCTACGAGCAGTACTTC. Translating gives CASSPQGFGLAGGSYEQYF. V gene TRBV18 combines with J gene TRBJ2-7; 11 bases agree with TRBD2. The junction had 11 bases not matched to a gene; V was cut back by 1 base and J by 0 bases. CDR3 size: 19 residues. CDR1 KGHSH and CDR2 LQKENI come from the germline V gene.

About this clone itself: The sample has other DNA sequences that encode this CDR3 too. The chain combines TRBV5-1 with TRBJ2-7; D not certain. The germline CDR1 and CDR2 sequences are SGHRS and YFSETQ. The CDR3 has 12 residues. The ends were cut back, 2 bases at V and 3 bases at J, with 6 bases in the middle. The CDR3 DNA reads as TGCGCCAGCAGCTTTGACCTCTACGAGCAGTACTTC. Its protein is CASSFDLYEQYF.

The chain joins TRBV18 to TRBJ1-2; D is uncertain. CDR1 and CDR2 (germline): KGHSH, LQKENI. The CDR3 sequence is 14 residues long. Trimming took 2 bases from V and 0 from J, leaving 7 bases between them. The CDR3 DNA reads as TGTGCCAGCTCACCATCGGTCGCTAACTATGGCTACACCTTC. Its translation: CASSPSVANYGYTF.

V is TRBV2 and J is TRBJ1-2; 8 nucleotides align to TRBD1. Losses at the gene ends were 6 bases for V and 0 bases for J; bases not matched to a gene: 6. This CDR3 is built from 15 residues. The V gene's germline CDR1 is SNHLY and CDR2 FYNNEI. The CDR3 loop reads CASSRQGTTNYGYTF. The CDR3 nucleotides are TGTGCCAGCAGCCGACAGGGGACGACTAACTATGGCTACACCTTC.

The chain joins TRBV19 to TRBJ2-1; tentative D call: TRBD2 (6 bases). The V gene's germline CDR1 is LNHDA and CDR2 SQIVND (reference sequence). The CDR3 length is 15 residues. The V end was cut by 6 bases, the J end by 1 base, with 13 bases between. The CDR3 bases are TGTGCCAGTAGGTTACTAGCCGGATCCTACAATGAGCAGTTCTTC. Protein product: CASRLLAGSYNEQFF. Full variable domain (outside the CDR3, taken from reference TRBV19 and TRBJ2-1): DGGITQSPKYLFRKEGQNVTLSCEQNLNHDAMYWYRQDPGQGLRLIYYSQIVNDFQKGDIAEGYSVSREKKESFPLTVTSAQKNPTAFYLCASRLLAGSYNEQFFGPGTRLTVL.

Note on this clone: A far more abundant clone sits one base away, making this likely a read error. CDR3 in amino acids: CASRLWGTGDSYGYTF. The DNA for the CDR3 is TGTGCCAGCAGACTATGGGGGACAGGGGATTCCTATGGCTACACCTTC. The chain joins TRBV5-6 to TRBJ1-2, with TRBD1 matching over 10 bases. The CDR3 contains 16 residues. Germline lookup yields CDR1 SGHDT and CDR2 YYEEEE. V lost 5 bases, J lost 4 bases, and 11 bases stayed unmatched.

The chain uses TRBV18 and TRBJ2-2; 7 bases line up with TRBD2. The CDR3 runs to 17 residues. V lost 3 bases to trimming and J lost 4 bases; unmatched junction nucleotides: 11. The germline V gene has CDR1 KGHSH and CDR2 LQKENI. The CDR3 sequence: CASSPPSAGAGTGELFF. CDR3 bases: TGTGCCAGCTCACCCCCATCTGCGGGAGCGGGCACCGGGGAGCTGTTTTTT. Filled out from reference TRBV18 and TRBJ2-2, the complete variable domain reads NAGVMQNPRHLVRRRGQEARLRCSPMKGHSHVYWYRQLPEEGLKFMVYLQKENIIDESGMPKERFSAEFPKEGPSILRIQQVVRGDSAAYFCASSPPSAGAGTGELFFGEGSRLTVL.